Reported below is one T cell receptor (beta chain). Its antigen is not known. The entry originates in a study of blood T cells in healthy people across ages. Findings and caveats of the study: PBMC samples, being unsorted, prevented any conclusive comparison of naive and antigen-experienced cells.

With a J-beta primer mix and a sample-barcoded 5' primer, a second PCR ran about 7 to 12 cycles. TCRdb reanalysed the 5' RACE reads using MiXCR and keeps one entry per CDR3 protein. The top ten hold 20% to 25% of the sample, which has 730,000 or so distinct CDR3 sequences, approximately 43% seen once. V gave up 5 bases and J gave up 0 bases, with 15 bases separating them. CDR3 length equals 15 residues. Germline CDR1 DFQATT, CDR2 SNEGSKA (reference sequence). The authors drew approximately 10 milliliters of peripheral blood from each donor. Specimen: blood. V and J are TRBV20-1 and TRBJ2-3; either TRBD1 or TRBD2 may supply D (5 bases each). The receptor comes from a woman aged 60-75 years in good health. The CDR3 loop reads CSAPRDAISTDTQYF. CDR3 nucleotides: TGCAGTGCTCCCCGGGACGCCATTAGCACAGATACGCAGTATTTT.